These 18 T cell receptor beta chains were sequenced from one sample in a study of T cells in Graves' hyperthyroidism and ophthalmopathy. RNA transcripts provided the source from which TCR beta CDR3 regions were amplified. First-round RT-PCR of the TCR CDR3 relied on the HTBI primer set. TCRdb reanalysed the multiplex PCR reads using MiXCR and keeps one entry per CDR3 protein. The sample has 200,000 to 300,000 distinct CDR3 sequences, over 15% seen once. Sequencing was done on a sample of blood. These TCRs come from a woman aged 18-29 years with Graves' ophthalmopathy.

This clonotype has ten or more counts. This chain links TRBV12-3 or TRBV12-4 with TRBJ2-7; D is possibly TRBD1 (5 bases). There are 16 residues in the CDR3. Trimming shortened V by 3 bases and J by 4 bases, and 19 bases separated the two germline ends. The CDR3 nucleotides are TGTGCCAGCAGTTTGACCCCATGGCCAGGGCGGTACGAGCAGTACTTC. It is translated as CASSLTPWPGRYEQYF.

V usage is TRBV6-9 and J usage is TRBJ2-1, with 15 bases identical to TRBD2. The trim removed 3 bases at V and 7 bases at J, leaving 4 bases unmatched. Germline V gives CDR1 MNHGY, CDR2 SVAAGI. The CDR3 contains 16 residues. The CDR3 protein is CASSYVGLAGGNEQFF. The CDR3 DNA reads as TGTGCCAGCAGTTACGTCGGACTAGCGGGAGGGAATGAGCAGTTCTTC.

This clonotype was seen repeatedly, ten times or more. The chain joins TRBV7-2 to TRBJ1-2; D may be TRBD1 (6 bases). The V end lost 3 bases, the J end lost 3 bases, and 11 bases lay between the germline ends. Germline CDR1 is SGHTA and CDR2 is FQGNSA. The CDR3 totals 14 residues. The DNA for the CDR3 is TGTGCCAGCAGCTTGCTCTCAGGGGACTATGGCTACACCTTC. The encoded protein is CASSLLSGDYGYTF.

Concerning this clonotype itself: The junction departs from germline at one end; a sequencing error may be responsible. The gene calls are TRBV12-3 or TRBV12-4 and TRBJ2-7; 9 nucleotides line up with TRBD1. This CDR3 is 15 amino acids long. The CDR3 coding sequence is TGTGCCGGCAGCCCCGGACAGGGGACCCCCTACGGGCAGTACTTC. Translation gives CAGSPGQGTPYGQYF.

J is TRBJ1-2 and V is TRBV20-1; D unclear. Trimming left V 3 bases short and J 4 bases short, with 9 bases between. The CDR3 extends over 12 amino acids. Germline CDR1 reads DFQATT; CDR2 reads SNEGSKA (reference sequence). The CDR3 reads CSASPNTYGYTF. The CDR3 DNA follows: TGCAGTGCTAGTCCGAACACCTATGGCTACACCTTC.

This clonotype was counted ten times or more. J is TRBJ2-1 and V is TRBV28; D is unresolved. The CDR3 has 13 residues. Germline lookup yields CDR1 MDHEN and CDR2 SYDVKM. With 3 bases removed from V and 7 bases from J, the gap between germline ends came to 10 bases. Here the CDR3 reads CASSLWAFNEQFF. The CDR3 DNA follows: TGTGCCAGCAGTTTGTGGGCATTTAATGAGCAGTTCTTC.

This clonotype occurred many times. The chain joins TRBV30 to TRBJ2-5, with D perhaps assigned TRBD1 or TRBD2 (5 bases each). With 2 bases removed from V and 7 bases from J, the gap between germline ends came to 11 bases. The CDR3 is 12 amino acids. CDR1 is GTSNPN and CDR2 is SVGIG in the germline V gene (reference sequence). CDR3 amino acids: CAWSRLGGTQYF. In nucleotides, the CDR3 is TGTGCCTGGAGTCGACTTGGGGGGACCCAGTACTTC.

This clonotype has at least ten counts. V is TRBV27 and J is TRBJ1-1; D uncertain. The germline V gene encodes CDR1 MNHEY and CDR2 SMNVEV (reference sequence). The CDR3 is 14 residues long. V was clipped by 0 bases and J by 1 base, with 6 bases between them. CDR3 residues: CASSLSRWNTEAFF. The CDR3 nucleotides are TGTGCCAGCAGTTTATCGCGGTGGAACACTGAAGCTTTCTTT.

This clonotype was counted at least ten times. The rearrangement uses TRBV15 and TRBJ2-1, with TRBD1 as a possible D gene (6 bases). The germline CDR1 and CDR2 sequences are LNHNV and YYDKDF (reference sequence). The ends were cut back, 5 bases at V and 4 bases at J, with 9 bases in the middle. This CDR3 contains 13 residues. CDR3 coding DNA: TGTGCCACCAGCGAGGACAGATACAATGAGCAGTTCTTC. Translation gives CATSEDRYNEQFF.

This clonotype was observed a single time. V gene TRBV28 combines with J gene TRBJ2-5; 10 nucleotides line up with TRBD1. The CDR3 covers 19 residues. J was trimmed by 0 bases and V by 1 base; bases with no gene match: 11. The germline gives CDR1 MDHEN, CDR2 SYDVKM. The CDR3 sequence is CASSLSSGQGKGYQETQYF. CDR3 coding DNA: TGTGCCAGCAGTTTATCCTCGGGACAGGGGAAAGGGTACCAAGAGACCCAGTACTTC.

This clonotype has ten or more counts. The chain couples TRBV20-1 to TRBJ2-7, with 9 bases fitting TRBD2. The germline V gene has CDR1 DFQATT and CDR2 SNEGSKA (reference sequence). The junction had 5 bases not matched to a gene; V was cut back by 8 bases and J by 6 bases. This CDR3 has 11 residues. The CDR3 DNA sequence: TGCAGTACCGGGACTAGCAGCGAGCAGTACTTC. Translating it yields CSTGTSSEQYF.

This chain joins TRBV3-1 and TRBJ1-2; TRBD1 aligns across 11 bases. The CDR3 sequence is 14 residues long. In germline, CDR1 is LGHDT, CDR2 YNNKEL (reference sequence). The J segment lost 5 bases and the V segment lost 2 bases, leaving 1 base of the junction unmatched. Here the CDR3 reads CASSQWDRGYGYTF. CDR3 DNA: TGTGCCAGCAGCCAATGGGACAGGGGGTATGGCTACACCTTC. The variable domain in full, completed from reference TRBV3-1 and TRBJ1-2, reads DTAVSQTPKYLVTQMGNDKSIKCEQNLGHDTMYWYKQDSKKFLKIMFSYNNKELIINETVPNRFSPKSPDKAHLNLHINSLELGDSAVYFCASSQWDRGYGYTFGSGTRLTVV.

In its sample, this clonotype was seen many times. V is TRBV12-5 and J is TRBJ2-1, with a possible D match to TRBD1 (5 bases). V lost 6 bases to trimming and J lost 0 bases, with 12 bases between them. CDR1 and CDR2 from the germline V gene are LGHNT and FRNRAP. The CDR3 consists of 15 residues. The CDR3 DNA reads TGTGCTAGTGGGGAGACTGACAGCTCCTACAATGAGCAGTTCTTC. This encodes CASGETDSSYNEQFF.

This clonotype was detected many times. This chain connects TRBV20-1 to TRBJ2-3; 10 bases align to TRBD2. Germline V gives CDR1 DFQATT, CDR2 SNEGSKA (reference sequence). CDR3 length: 17 amino acids. The V gene end was trimmed by 5 bases and the J gene end by 1 base; junction bases not matched to a gene: 12. DNA of the CDR3: TGCAGTGCTCGTATAGCGGGGGGTTCTCTTCGCACAGATACGCAGTATTTT. As protein: CSARIAGGSLRTDTQYF.

The V call is TRBV2, the J call TRBJ2-3; 7 bases agree with TRBD2. V lost 6 bases to trimming and J lost 6 bases; unmatched junction nucleotides: 6. Germline V gene data show CDR1 as SNHLY and CDR2 as FYNNEI. This CDR3 has 13 residues. The CDR3, as DNA: TGTGCCAGCAGCCCCCAACTAGCGGATACGCAGTATTTT. Amino acids: CASSPQLADTQYF.

This clonotype was counted at least ten times. V and J are TRBV15 and TRBJ1-3; D ambiguous. Germline CDR1 reads LNHNV; CDR2 reads YYDKDF (reference sequence). The length of the CDR3 is 14 residues. Trimming pared 5 bases from V and 4 bases from J, leaving 12 bases between. The CDR3 reads CATSGSLGGNTIYF. The CDR3 coding sequence is TGTGCCACCAGCGGCTCTCTGGGGGGAAACACCATATATTTT.

This clonotype appeared many times. The V and J genes are TRBV13 and TRBJ2-1, with TRBD2 matching over 11 bases. The length of the CDR3 is 15 residues. Germline loops: CDR1 PRHDT, CDR2 FYEKMQ (reference sequence). V lost 5 bases, J lost 5 bases, and 5 bases stayed unmatched. Written as DNA, the CDR3 is TGTGCCAGCAGCCCTTCTAGCGGGAGGAACAATGAGCAGTTCTTC. Translation: CASSPSSGRNNEQFF.

This clonotype was recorded many times. The chain carries TRBV7-2 and TRBJ2-1; 8 nucleotides align to TRBD2. CDR1 is SGHTA and CDR2 is FQGNSA in the germline V gene. V lost 0 bases, J lost 2 bases, and 3 bases stayed unmatched. The CDR3 runs to 16 residues. CDR3 DNA sequence: TGTGCCAGCAGCTTAGCTAGCGGGGTCCCCTACAATGAGCAGTTCTTC. Its protein product is CASSLASGVPYNEQFF.